Listed here is a single TCR beta chain. Its antigen is not identified. These data come from a study of graft-versus-host responses after intestinal transplantation. For the study at large: After anti-thymocyte globulin induction, recipients took tacrolimus and steroids for 2 to 3 years.

Some clones are missing from TCRdb's copy, which holds only in-frame ones; the method was immunoSEQ multiplex PCR. The table records about 17,000 clones, 79% of them present only once. Study-level points and caveats: Early after transplant, HvG clones declined as circulating GvH clones peaked. Those patients showing graft-donor T cell macrochimerism displayed high graft-versus-host to host-versus-graft clonal ratios in allografts. Analysis identified GvH clones in recipient marrow, with some appearing first in ileum or blood.

Trimming removed 5 bases from V and 6 bases from J; junction bases left unmatched: 11. Germline lookup yields CDR1 SEHNR and CDR2 FQNEAQ (reference sequence). This CDR3 is built from 15 residues. Intraepithelial and lamina propria lymphocytes were isolated from graft specimens. Sample: ileum tissue, taken roughly 450 days after intestinal transplant. The J gene is TRBJ1-2, the V gene TRBV7-9, with 8 bases that match TRBD1. This TCR was recovered from a human patient who received an intestinal transplant, so some T cells may come from the graft donor. This CDR3 is CASSPQGAFAHGYTF. The CDR3 DNA is TGTGCCAGCAGCCCCCAGGGGGCGTTTGCCCATGGCTACACCTTC.